The 24 T cell receptor beta chains below come from one sample, sequenced in a study of blood T cell repertoires in COVID-19 (dated by TCRdb to 2020 to 2021). Libraries were built with the immunoSEQ multiplex PCR assay. TCRdb holds this immuneACCESS table with in-frame rearrangements only. Some clones are missing; in checked studies, unresolved V genes explain under half, and the rest has no known cause. This sample is represented by 250,000 or so clones; around four fifths of them were singletons. The ten largest clones add up to around 6.8% of the sample. Sequences were obtained from peripheral blood. All receptors derive from a woman in her fifties or sixties with active or convalescent COVID-19.

V gene TRBV5-6 combines with J gene TRBJ1-6; the D is unclear. Trimming left V 2 bases short and J 3 bases short, with 9 bases between. Germline V lookup: CDR1 SGHDT, CDR2 YYEEEE. CDR3 length: 15 residues. CDR3 in amino acids: CASSFASNYNSPLHF. CDR3 in DNA: TGTGCCAGCAGCTTTGCGAGCAACTATAATTCACCCCTCCACTTT.

The V gene is TRBV7-9, the J gene TRBJ2-4, with 12 nucleotides matching TRBD2. The length of the CDR3 is 18 residues. From germline, CDR1 is SEHNR and CDR2 FQNEAQ (reference sequence). V lost 0 bases and J lost 7; bases outside the gene matches: 10. This CDR3 is CASSLADGTSGLGNIQYF. Here the CDR3 DNA reads TGTGCCAGCAGCTTAGCGGACGGGACTAGCGGGTTGGGGAACATTCAGTACTTC.

The V gene is TRBV7-2, the J gene TRBJ1-4; D is possibly TRBD1 (5 bases). V lost 6 bases to trimming and J lost 8 bases, with 19 bases between them. The CDR3 has 15 amino acids. CDR1 and CDR2 (germline): SGHTA, FQGNSA. CDR3 sequence reads: CASSTIQGSGEKLFF. CDR3 coding DNA: TGTGCCAGCAGTACGATCCAGGGTTCTGGAGAAAAACTGTTTTTT. Full variable domain (remainder filled in from reference TRBV7-2 and TRBJ1-4): GAGVSQSPSNKVTEKGKDVELRCDPISGHTALYWYRQSLGQGLEFLIYFQGNSAPDKSGLPSDRFSAERTGGSVSTLTIQRTQQEDSAVYLCASSTIQGSGEKLFFGSGTQLSVL.

The chain carries TRBV13 and TRBJ1-1; 7 positions agree with TRBD1. The CDR3 has 14 amino acids. The germline V gene has CDR1 PRHDT and CDR2 FYEKMQ (reference sequence). V lost 6 bases and J lost 1; bases outside the gene matches: 5. The CDR3 bases are TGTGCCAGCAGGAGACAGGGTACGAACACTGAAGCTTTCTTT. It specifies CASRRQGTNTEAFF.

The V gene is TRBV5-4, the J gene TRBJ2-3; the D gene is possibly TRBD2 (7 bases). Germline V gene sequence: CDR1 SGHNT, CDR2 YYREEE (reference sequence). The CDR3 contains 16 residues. Between the trimmed V and J ends, which lost 6 bases and 0 bases, there was a span of 17 bases. The CDR3: CASTRGGGGSTDTQYF. CDR3 bases: TGTGCCAGCACCCGAGGGGGGGGAGGAAGCACAGATACGCAGTATTTT. The full variable domain, rest sourced from reference TRBV5-4 and TRBJ2-3, is ETGVTQSPTHLIKTRGQQVTLRCSSQSGHNTVSWYQQALGQGPQFIFQYYREEENGRGNFPPRFSGLQFPNYSSELNVNALELDDSALYLCASTRGGGGSTDTQYFGPGTRLTVL.

V and J are TRBV28 and TRBJ2-7, with 7 bases that match TRBD1. The CDR3 consists of 14 residues. Losses at the gene ends were 2 bases for V and 1 base for J; bases not matched to a gene: 2. The germline V gene encodes CDR1 MDHEN and CDR2 SYDVKM. Written as DNA, the CDR3 is TGTGCCAGCAGTTTACAGGGGGATTCCTACGAGCAGTACTTC. Its protein product is CASSLQGDSYEQYF.

The rearrangement links TRBV2 to TRBJ1-2; TRBD1 agrees at 8 bases. CDR1 and CDR2 from the germline V gene are SNHLY and FYNNEI. This CDR3 has 15 residues. Trimming took 1 base from V and 3 from J; bases not matched to a gene: 4. The DNA of the CDR3 is TGTGCCAGCAGTGAAGTGGCAGGGGGCGACTATGGCTACACCTTC. Its translation: CASSEVAGGDYGYTF.

In its sample, this clone was seen a few times. The J gene is TRBJ1-1, the V gene TRBV3-1 (or the pseudogene TRBV3-2), with 8 positions matching TRBD1. V shed 6 bases and J 0 bases; nucleotides not matched to a gene: 6. CDR1 is LGHDT, CDR2 YNNKEL, per germline (reference sequence). The CDR3 totals 15 residues. The CDR3: CASSFNRGVNTEAFF. In DNA form, the CDR3 reads TGTGCCAGCAGTTTTAACAGGGGGGTGAACACTGAAGCTTTCTTT.

The chain links TRBV10-2 to TRBJ2-7; 15 positions agree with TRBD2. Germline V gene sequence: CDR1 WSHSY, CDR2 SAAADI. With V trimmed by 6 bases and J by 7 bases, 4 bases remained unmatched. The length of the CDR3 is 14 residues. CDR3 sequence: CASRPGLAGGEQYV. The CDR3 region has the DNA TGCGCCAGCAGACCGGGACTAGCGGGGGGTGAGCAGTACGTC.

The rearrangement joins TRBV5-1 to TRBJ2-3; 9 bases fit TRBD2. The germline V gene encodes CDR1 SGHRS and CDR2 YFSETQ. The CDR3 totals 17 residues. The V segment lost 0 bases and the J segment 2 bases; nucleotides outside the gene matches: 7. This chain's CDR3 is CASSLGLADAYTDTQYF. The CDR3 bases are TGCGCCAGCAGCTTGGGACTAGCGGACGCTTACACAGATACGCAGTATTTT.

Remarks on this clone: An end of the junction does not agree with germline; a read error may underlie this. V usage is TRBV7-7 and J usage is TRBJ2-3; 8 positions match TRBD2. The CDR3 spans 15 residues. Per germline, CDR1 SSHAT and CDR2 FNYEAQ (reference sequence). CDR3 sequence reads: CASSSSGSVGDTQYF. The CDR3 DNA reads as TGTGCTAGCAGCTCAAGCGGGAGTGTGGGAGATACGCAGTATTTT.

The genes are TRBV7-2 and TRBJ2-1; TRBD2 aligns across 9 bases. Losses at the gene ends were 3 bases for V and 6 bases for J; bases not matched to a gene: 9. The V gene's germline CDR1 is SGHTA and CDR2 FQGNSA. The CDR3 is made up of 16 amino acids. CDR3 DNA: TGTGCCAGCAGCTTTACCAGCGGGGGGCCCCGCAATGAGCAGTTCTTC. This encodes CASSFTSGGPRNEQFF. The complete variable domain, with remaining parts taken from reference TRBV7-2 and TRBJ2-1, reads GAGVSQSPSNKVTEKGKDVELRCDPISGHTALYWYRQSLGQGLEFLIYFQGNSAPDKSGLPSDRFSAERTGGSVSTLTIQRTQQEDSAVYLCASSFTSGGPRNEQFFGPGTRLTVL.

The chain has TRBV18 and TRBJ1-4, with 11 bases identical to TRBD1. J was trimmed by 6 bases and V by 3 bases; bases with no gene match: 3. The CDR3 is made up of 15 amino acids. Germline assignment: CDR1 KGHSH and CDR2 LQKENI. CDR3 sequence (DNA): TGTGCCAGCTCACCCCCGGGACAGGGGGATGAAAAACTGTTTTTT. It yields the protein CASSPPGQGDEKLFF.

Note on this clone: The junction does not match germline at one end; this may be a read error. This chain connects TRBV7-7 to TRBJ2-7; 8 positions match TRBD2. CDR1 SSHAT and CDR2 FNYEAQ come from the germline V gene (reference sequence). The CDR3 spans 13 residues. DNA for the CDR3: TGTGCTAGCAGCTTGGGACTAGCCTACGAGCAGTACTTC. It translates to CASSLGLAYEQYF.

CDR3 amino acids: CATSTLRGPGANVLTF. CDR3 nucleotide sequence: TGTGCCACCAGCACCCTCAGGGGGCCAGGGGCCAACGTCCTGACTTTC. The rearrangement joins TRBV15 to TRBJ2-6, with 8 bases aligning to TRBD1. From germline, CDR1 is LNHNV and CDR2 YYDKDF (reference sequence). V was clipped by 4 bases and J by 4 bases; unmatched bases: 6. The CDR3 is 16 amino acids.

The chain links TRBV27 to TRBJ1-2; tentatively, D is TRBD1 (6 bases). CDR3 length: 13 amino acids. Looked up from germline, CDR1 is MNHEY and CDR2 is SMNVEV (reference sequence). Trimming took 3 bases from V and 8 from J, leaving 13 bases between them. The CDR3 bases are TGTGCCAGCAGTTTGCGGGGGGCGGTAGGCTACACCTTC. Translating gives CASSLRGAVGYTF.

In its sample, this clone was seen once. The rearrangement joins TRBV2 to TRBJ2-3, with 7 bases aligning to TRBD1. Germline CDR1 reads SNHLY; CDR2 reads FYNNEI. This CDR3 contains 13 residues. Unmatched junction bases numbered 5, after V lost 11 bases and J lost 0 bases. As DNA, the CDR3 is TGTGCCCGAAGGACAGGCAGCACAGATACGCAGTATTTT. Its protein product is CARRTGSTDTQYF.

The chain is built from TRBV3-1 (or the pseudogene TRBV3-2) and TRBJ1-4, with 7 positions matching TRBD1. The V gene end was trimmed by 3 bases and the J gene end by 6 bases; junction bases not matched to a gene: 7. Germline loops: CDR1 LGHDT, CDR2 YNNKEL (reference sequence). The CDR3 contains 15 residues. DNA for the CDR3: TGTGCCAGCAGCCAGATGACAGGGCCGGATGAAAAACTGTTTTTT. Protein sequence: CASSQMTGPDEKLFF.

This chain uses TRBV5-6 with TRBJ2-3; 9 positions agree with TRBD2. The germline V gene encodes CDR1 SGHDT and CDR2 YYEEEE. The CDR3 runs 18 residues. With 3 bases clipped from V and 1 base from J, the junction kept 12 bases outside the gene matches. The CDR3 nucleotides are TGTGCCAGCAGCTCGCGGAGACTAGCGGCAACTGGCACAGATACGCAGTATTTT. Protein sequence: CASSSRRLAATGTDTQYF.

Written as DNA, the CDR3 is TGTGCCAGCTCACCCGAGATGAACACTGAAGCTTTCTTT. Translation gives CASSPEMNTEAFF. The gene calls are TRBV18 and TRBJ1-1; D not certain. Germline lookup yields CDR1 KGHSH and CDR2 LQKENI. This CDR3 has 13 amino acids. V was cut by 3 bases and J by 0 bases, with 5 bases left in between.

The chain combines TRBV7-9 with TRBJ1-4; D is possibly TRBD1 (6 bases). Trimming took off 5 bases at V and 5 bases at J, with 21 bases between the two ends. The CDR3 length is 17 residues. Germline assignment: CDR1 SEHNR and CDR2 FQNEAQ (reference sequence). CDR3 nucleotides: TGTGCCAGCAGCAAAACCGGGACAATCGCTGGGAATGAAAAACTGTTTTTT. As protein: CASSKTGTIAGNEKLFF.

This clone was seen once. The V call is TRBV20-1, the J call TRBJ2-3, with 9 bases aligning to TRBD1. The CDR3 length is 15 residues. J was trimmed by 4 bases and V by 3 bases; bases with no gene match: 8. Germline values: CDR1 DFQATT, CDR2 SNEGSKA (reference sequence). The CDR3 sequence is CSASDTGGWADTQYF. The DNA of the CDR3 is TGCAGTGCTAGTGACACAGGGGGCTGGGCAGATACGCAGTATTTT.

The chain couples TRBV4-2 to TRBJ2-5, with D maybe TRBD2 (7 bases). V was shortened by 1 base and J by 1 base, with 16 bases between the two germline ends. Germline values: CDR1 LGHNA, CDR2 YNFKEQ. CDR3 length equals 17 residues. This CDR3 is CASSQGSNGGLQETQYF. In DNA, the CDR3 is TGTGCCAGCAGCCAAGGTTCTAACGGGGGGCTCCAAGAGACCCAGTACTTC.

The CDR3 sequence is CASSLAARGGLEDTQYF. The CDR3 coding sequence is TGTGCCAGCAGCTTGGCGGCACGGGGGGGCCTTGAAGATACGCAGTATTTT. The chain recombines TRBV7-2 with TRBJ2-3; TRBD2 agrees at 8 bases. V lost 3 bases, J lost 5 bases, and 13 bases stayed unmatched. This CDR3 contains 17 residues. CDR1 SGHTA and CDR2 FQGNSA come from the germline V gene.